The source of this TCR beta chain is a study of shared clonotypes between healthy human individuals. The CDR3 totals 14 residues. From germline, CDR1 is MNHNS and CDR2 SASEGT. V shed 6 bases and J shed 4 bases, with 16 bases lying between them. All donors qualified as healthy HIV-negative adults and had experienced no recent acute infections or vaccinations. Here immunoSEQ multiplex PCR was the method, and the copy in TCRdb shows in-frame clones only, minus some. The sample shows 2 million to 2.5 million clones, around 95% of them seen only once. Sequencing input: naive CD4+ T cells sorted from blood. Specified subset: CD45RA+ positively selected. The TCR originated in a man aged 18 to 30 in good health. The V call is TRBV6-1, the J call TRBJ2-7; D is perhaps TRBD1 (7 bases). The DNA of the CDR3 is TGTGCCAGCAGAGAGGGGGCAGGGGGGTACGAGCAGTACTTC. Translation gives CASREGAGGYEQYF.